This TCR beta chain was retrieved from a study of cytomegalovirus exposure and HLA in healthy donors. The study, taken as a whole, reports: Later, an analysis found that common viral pathogens appeared to be linked with several of the most significant clusters.

Primers: 60 Vbeta forward and 13 Jbeta reverse. Only in-frame clones appear in the TCRdb table, and some are missing; sequencing was by immunoSEQ multiplex PCR. The sample gives over 80,000 clones, approximately 80% of which show up once; 3% to 3.5% is in the top ten. Donors had nominal health at sampling but likely had unrecorded immune exposures. For this clone: No antigen is known for it.

Trimming shortened V by 2 bases and J by 7 bases, and 13 bases separated the two germline ends. Looked up from germline, CDR1 is SGHDT and CDR2 is YYEEEE. The CDR3 extends over 13 amino acids. This TCR came from a woman between 40 and 50 years old in good health and CMV-seronegative. The sample comprised PBMCs. The rearrangement joins TRBV5-6 to TRBJ2-7; D not certain. The CDR3 loop reads CASSLQIIGEQYF. Written as DNA, the CDR3 is TGTGCCAGCAGCTTACAGATTATTGGAGAGCAGTACTTC.